The TCR beta chain described here comes from a study of regulatory T cells in long-lasting Graves disease. Study overall: Graves' disease counted as persistent after over 5 years of antithyroid drugs with positive TSH receptor antibodies.

The ends lost 1 base at V and 1 base at J; junction bases unmatched: 2. Germline V gene lookup returns CDR1 SQVTM and CDR2 ANQGSEA. The CDR3 has 15 residues. Library construction for TCR beta used iRepertoire HTBI primers and Arm-PCR of CDR3 regions. Per the authors' pipeline: Some 57 TRBV and roughly 15 TRBJ segments were identified across samples. TCRdb re-analysed the multiplex PCR reads in MiXCR, keeping a single row per CDR3 protein. It is TCRdb's table, rather than the study itself, that gives the V and J calls and clone size. The sample holds approximately 690,000 distinct CDR3 sequences, about 30% seen once. Details on this clonotype: The antigen remains unidentified.

This sample's time point: persistent/refractory GD, antithyroid drugs over 5 years with positive TRAb. Preparation of the TCR library used RNA extracted from PBMCs. Study results and limitations: Shared public clonotypes totalled roughly 2,500 in persistent patients, compared with about 960 in new patients. TCR diversity was lower in persistent than newly diagnosed Graves' disease.

The chain recombines TRBV29-1 with TRBJ2-7; 12 bases are a match to TRBD2. The source was peripheral blood mononuclear cells (PBMCs), collected when the disease was refractory, from a patient treated with antithyroid drugs. This sequence was found in a female donor with Graves disease. This chain's CDR3 is CSVEGTSGTSYEQYF. The DNA for the CDR3 is TGCAGCGTTGAAGGGACTAGCGGGACGTCCTACGAGCAGTACTTC.